These T cell receptor beta chains were read from a single sample in a study of cytomegalovirus exposure and HLA in healthy donors. The repertoire was sequenced with immunoSEQ multiplex PCR; TCRdb's copy has only in-frame clones and lacks some. The data contain 70,000 to 90,000 clones, 72% of them singletons. The source material was PBMCs. These receptors all stem from a man aged 60 to 69 in good health and CMV-seropositive. CDR3s leave out the opening cysteine and the closing phenylalanine or tryptophan. The D gene is left open where the match is weak. Size is omitted from some rows. Given values are once, few, many or a class for expanded clones.

j_gene: TRBJ2-7; d_gene: -; abundance: -; v_gene: TRBV28; CDR3aa: ASGETGDYEQY
j_gene: TRBJ2-5; d_gene: -; abundance: -; v_gene: TRBV6-1; CDR3aa: ASSVILQGRQTQY
j_gene: TRBJ1-2; d_gene: -; abundance: -; v_gene: TRBV20-1; CDR3aa: SAPDRGYT
j_gene: TRBJ2-5; d_gene: TRBD1; abundance: -; v_gene: TRBV6-5; CDR3aa: ASTTGTGETQY
j_gene: TRBJ2-1; d_gene: TRBD2; abundance: -; v_gene: TRBV7-2; CDR3aa: ASDNGGSGRGDEQF
j_gene: TRBJ1-2; d_gene: -; abundance: -; v_gene: TRBV2; CDR3aa: ASGPQGWGLNYGYT
j_gene: TRBJ1-1; d_gene: TRBD1; abundance: -; v_gene: TRBV25-1; CDR3aa: ASSERGWDRNTEAF
j_gene: TRBJ1-4; d_gene: -; abundance: -; v_gene: TRBV7-9; CDR3aa: ASSFSTGYNEKLF
j_gene: TRBJ2-7; d_gene: TRBD1; abundance: -; v_gene: TRBV19; CDR3aa: ASSIFGTGYEQY
j_gene: TRBJ2-1; d_gene: TRBD2; abundance: few; v_gene: TRBV30; CDR3aa: AWSVDGTSGYNEQF
j_gene: TRBJ1-4; d_gene: -; abundance: -; v_gene: TRBV19; CDR3aa: ASSNPGTPGGEKLF
j_gene: TRBJ1-1; d_gene: TRBD1; abundance: -; v_gene: TRBV6-5; CDR3aa: ASRPGQGTAF
j_gene: TRBJ1-5; d_gene: -; abundance: few; v_gene: TRBV7-9; CDR3aa: ASSKDRIENQPQH
j_gene: TRBJ2-6; d_gene: TRBD1; abundance: -; v_gene: TRBV7-9; CDR3aa: ASKGQGSSGANVLT
j_gene: TRBJ1-5; d_gene: -; abundance: few; v_gene: TRBV5-1; CDR3aa: ASSLGPDQPQH
j_gene: TRBJ1-5; d_gene: -; abundance: -; v_gene: TRBV18; CDR3aa: ASSRSPPGEASQPQH
j_gene: TRBJ2-2; d_gene: TRBD1; abundance: -; v_gene: TRBV15; CDR3aa: ATSRAGQGVIGELF
j_gene: TRBJ2-1; d_gene: TRBD1; abundance: -; v_gene: TRBV28; CDR3aa: ASSPAAGGPYNEQF
j_gene: TRBJ1-2; d_gene: -; abundance: -; v_gene: TRBV6-5; CDR3aa: ASSGGYADGYT
j_gene: TRBJ1-1; d_gene: -; abundance: few; v_gene: TRBV11-3; CDR3aa: ASSLAAETEAF
j_gene: TRBJ1-1; d_gene: -; abundance: -; v_gene: TRBV7-8; CDR3aa: ASSLQGNTEAF
j_gene: TRBJ2-7; d_gene: -; abundance: -; v_gene: TRBV5-6; CDR3aa: ASSLARPPIEQY
j_gene: TRBJ2-1; d_gene: -; abundance: few; v_gene: TRBV11-2; CDR3aa: ASSFTGPDEQF
j_gene: TRBJ2-3; d_gene: -; abundance: -; v_gene: TRBV9; CDR3aa: ASSPRLADTQY
j_gene: TRBJ1-4; d_gene: -; abundance: -; v_gene: TRBV19; CDR3aa: ASSIGYGEKLF
j_gene: TRBJ1-3; d_gene: -; abundance: few; v_gene: TRBV6-5; CDR3aa: ASSWSGSGNTIY